This T cell receptor beta chain was sequenced for a study of radiation and T cells in renal cell carcinoma. Regarding the study as a whole: Top tumor clonotypes rose in blood 2 weeks post-radiation, then contracted.

TCRdb keeps only in-frame clones here, not all; method: immunoSEQ multiplex PCR. This sample yields around 140,000 clones, of which roughly nine tenths are seen a single time; around 4% belongs to the top ten. The table lists this clone with a count of one. Its antigen is unknown. As for time point: baseline pretreatment blood. As for treatment: 15 Gy SBRT to primary tumor, nephrectomy 4 weeks later. Serial blood draws occurred at baseline and 2 and 4 weeks post-SBRT. The CDR3 sequence is 16 residues long. CDR1 and CDR2 (germline): LNHNV, YYDKDF (reference sequence). Trimming cost V 6 bases and J 2 bases; bases outside gene matches: 9.

The V call is TRBV15, the J call TRBJ2-3, with 9 bases fitting TRBD2. This TCR was sampled from a woman between 70 and 85 years old with renal cell carcinoma. The sample here was blood, taken from a patient whose treatment included radiotherapy and nephrectomy. The CDR3 nucleotides are TGTGCCACCAGTGATTATGGCGGGGGGGCCACAGATACGCAGTATTTT. Amino acids: CATSDYGGGATDTQYF.